The rows below give T cell receptor beta chains drawn from one sample of a study of blood T cells in healthy people across ages. TCRdb recomputed calls from the 5' RACE reads with MiXCR, one row per CDR3 protein. The table has 750,000 to 950,000 distinct CDR3 sequences, roughly 50% seen once. Material: blood. The receptors derive from a man older than 75 in good health. The CDR3 runs from the conserved cysteine through the conserved F or W. D genes are given only for firm matches. A row's size may be missing; if present it is once, few, many or a size class.

TRBJ1-1,TRBD1,TRBV7-2,.,CASSFQGGSNTEAFF,TGTGCCAGCAGCTTTCAGGGGGGATCGAACACTGAAGCTTTCTTT
TRBJ2-7,.,TRBV29-1,.,CSVSTLTGFYEQYF,TGCAGCGTTTCCACCCTAACAGGGTTCTACGAGCAGTACTTC
TRBJ2-7,.,TRBV6-1,.,CASSPLEQDWSSYEQYF,TGTGCCAGCAGTCCGTTGGAGCAGGACTGGAGCTCCTACGAGCAGTACTTC
TRBJ1-6,.,TRBV6-6,.,CASSSVPRDSPLHF,TGTGCCAGCAGTTCGGTCCCGCGGGATTCACCCCTCCACTTT
TRBJ2-3,.,TRBV20-1,few,CSGVGLGSTDTQYF,TGCAGTGGGGTGGGCCTAGGGAGCACAGATACGCAGTATTTT
TRBJ2-6,.,TRBV6-5,many,CASSYRGRNSGANVLTF,TGTGCCAGCAGTTACCGGGGACGGAACTCTGGGGCCAACGTCCTGACTTTC
TRBJ1-1,TRBD1,TRBV20-1,.,CSAEQGGTEAFF,TGCAGTGCTGAACAGGGGGGGACTGAAGCTTTCTTT
TRBJ2-7,.,TRBV7-2,.,CASSFIPYEQYF,TGTGCCAGCAGCTTTATCCCATACGAGCAGTACTTC
TRBJ2-7,.,TRBV4-2,few,CASSEGLNEQYF,TGTGCCAGCAGCGAGGGCCTGAACGAGCAGTACTTC
TRBJ2-3,TRBD2,TRBV5-6,few,CASSWAGLAEGRYAYF,TGTGCCAGCAGCTGGGCCGGACTAGCAGAAGGGAGATACGCGTATTTT
TRBJ2-1,.,TRBV20-1,.,CSARQTVAGSYNEQFF,TGCAGTGCTAGGCAAACGGTGGCAGGGTCCTACAATGAGCAGTTCTTC
TRBJ2-3,.,TRBV7-2,few,CASSLALPQGGHTQYF,TGTGCCAGCAGCTTAGCCCTCCCCCAAGGGGGACATACGCAGTATTTT
TRBJ2-1,TRBD2,TRBV3-1,.,CASTIGTSPGNEQFF,TGTGCCAGCACCATCGGGACTAGCCCAGGCAATGAGCAGTTCTTC
TRBJ2-5,TRBD2,TRBV29-1,few,CSVEPVAGTREQYF,TGCAGCGTTGAGCCGGTAGCGGGAACGAGGGAGCAGTACTTC
TRBJ2-3,TRBD2,TRBV3-1,.,CASSQIAGQHRYAYF,TGTGCCAGCAGCCAAATAGCGGGTCAGCACAGATACGCGTATTTT
TRBJ2-3,.,TRBV7-9,few,CATAGHRVALDTQYF,TGTGCCACCGCGGGACACCGCGTTGCTCTTGATACGCAGTATTTT
TRBJ2-7,TRBD2,TRBV9,.,CASSDSGLAGSEQYF,TGTGCCAGCAGCGATTCCGGACTAGCGGGAAGCGAGCAGTACTTC
TRBJ2-1,TRBD2,TRBV27,few,CASGDSNPSGSGEQFF,TGTGCCAGCGGGGATTCCAATCCTAGCGGGAGTGGAGAGCAGTTCTTC
TRBJ1-6,.,TRBV18,.,CASSLSVGGYNSPLHF,TGTGCCAGCTCACTGTCGGTCGGCGGCTATAATTCACCCCTCCACTTT
TRBJ1-1,.,TRBV5-1,once,CASSLDNRNTEAFF,TGCGCCAGCAGCTTGGACAACCGGAACACTGAAGCTTTCTTT
TRBJ2-7,TRBD1,TRBV5-1,.,CASSNGTGGLISYEQYF,TGCGCCAGCAGCAATGGGACAGGGGGCCTAATCTCCTACGAGCAGTACTTC
TRBJ2-1,TRBD1,TRBV5-1,.,CASSLGTGAAYNEQFF,TGCGCCAGCAGCTTGGGGACAGGGGCTGCCTACAATGAGCAGTTCTTC
TRBJ1-2,TRBD1,TRBV7-2,.,CASSPRTGAYGYTF,TGTGCCAGCAGCCCCAGGACAGGGGCATATGGCTACACCTTC
TRBJ2-3,.,TRBV7-3,few,CASSRSPSGTDTQYF,TGTGCCAGCAGCCGTTCCCCCAGTGGCACAGATACGCAGTATTTT
TRBJ2-7,.,TRBV6-1,.,CASSEIVTGPYEQYF,TGTGCCAGCAGTGAAATCGTTACAGGACCCTACGAGCAGTACTTC
TRBJ2-1,.,TRBV20-1,.,CSADYNEQFF,TGCAGTGCTGATTACAATGAGCAGTTCTTC
TRBJ2-5,.,TRBV4-1,few,CASSRLVSETQYF,TGCGCCAGCAGCCGACTAGTGTCTGAGACCCAGTACTTC
TRBJ2-4,.,TRBV20-1,.,CSAPSGTNSNIQYF,TGCAGTGCTCCGTCCGGGACCAACTCAAACATTCAGTACTTC
TRBJ2-7,.,TRBV20-1,.,CSARRDNEQYF,TGCAGTGCTAGGAGAGACAATGAGCAGTACTTC
TRBJ1-4,.,TRBV20-1,.,CSARGGQPSTNEKLFF,TGCAGTGCTAGAGGAGGACAGCCCTCAACTAATGAAAAACTGTTTTTT
TRBJ2-5,TRBD1,TRBV2,.,CASSADREKTQYF,TGTGCCAGCAGTGCGGACAGGGAAAAGACCCAGTACTTC
TRBJ1-2,.,TRBV18,.,CASSPGGSGFYGYTF,TGTGCCAGCTCACCAGGCGGCTCAGGGTTCTATGGCTACACCTTC
TRBJ2-7,.,TRBV12-3/TRBV12-4,.,CASSLIGFGYEQYF,TGTGCCAGCAGTTTAATCGGTTTTGGCTACGAGCAGTACTTC
TRBJ2-7,.,TRBV27,.,CTSSPSSRTAIYERYF,TGTACCAGCAGTCCGTCGTCCAGGACAGCAATCTACGAGCGGTACTTC
TRBJ2-3,TRBD2,TRBV20-1,.,CSASGTTYTDTQYF,TGCAGTGCTAGCGGGACTACCTACACAGATACGCAGTATTTT
TRBJ1-2,.,TRBV18,.,CASSKGASPNYGYTF,TGTGCCAGCTCGAAAGGGGCAAGCCCTAACTATGGCTACACCTTC
TRBJ2-5,.,TRBV24-1,few,CATSEGGSLETQYF,TGTGCCACCAGTGAGGGTGGCAGCCTAGAGACCCAGTACTTC
TRBJ1-5,TRBD1,TRBV6-2/TRBV6-3,.,CASSPGTGLYSNQPQHF,TGTGCCAGTAGCCCAGGGACAGGGCTATATAGCAATCAGCCCCAGCATTTT
TRBJ2-7,.,TRBV3-1,.,CASSQDLYRAYEQYF,TGTGCCAGCAGCCAAGATTTGTACAGGGCGTACGAGCAGTACTTC
TRBJ2-1,.,TRBV20-1,.,CSARGLPIHEQFF,TGCAGTGCTAGAGGACTTCCCATACATGAGCAGTTCTTC
TRBJ2-1,.,TRBV27,few,CASRLYNEQFF,TGTGCCAGCAGACTTTACAATGAGCAGTTCTTC
TRBJ1-2,.,TRBV12-3/TRBV12-4,few,CASTDRHGYGYTF,TGTGCCAGCACAGACAGGCATGGGTATGGCTACACCTTC
TRBJ2-1,.,TRBV13,.,CASSHGTDLSYEQFF,TGTGCCAGCAGCCACGGGACGGACCTCTCCTACGAGCAGTTCTTC
TRBJ2-7,TRBD2,TRBV15,.,CATTLGGRGEYNEQYF,TGTGCCACCACCCTCGGTGGGCGGGGGGAATACAATGAGCAGTACTTC
TRBJ2-7,.,TRBV9,.,CASSATQDPYEQYF,TGTGCCAGCAGCGCGACTCAGGATCCCTACGAGCAGTACTTC
TRBJ2-7,TRBD1,TRBV6-5,.,CASSYSTGTSYEQYF,TGTGCCAGCAGTTACTCGACAGGGACCTCCTACGAGCAGTACTTC
TRBJ2-1,TRBD1,TRBV11-1,many,CASSSYRGYNEQFF,TGTGCCAGCAGCTCGTACAGGGGTTACAATGAGCAGTTCTTC
TRBJ2-5,TRBD2,TRBV24-1,.,CATSDLGTSQQVTQYF,TGTGCCACCAGTGATTTAGGGACTAGCCAGCAAGTGACCCAGTACTTC
TRBJ1-2,.,TRBV6-1,.,CASSPGMLYGYTF,TGTGCCAGCAGTCCCGGGATGCTCTATGGCTACACCTTC
TRBJ2-7,.,TRBV5-1,.,CNYSCVMEVYEQYF,.
TRBJ1-6,.,TRBV6-2/TRBV6-3,.,CASSQDSLNSPLHF,TGTGCCAGCAGTCAAGACAGCCTGAATTCACCCCTCCACTTT
TRBJ1-2,.,TRBV29-1,few,CSADRGNYGYTF,TGCAGCGCCGACCGGGGCAACTATGGCTACACCTTC
TRBJ2-1,.,TRBV25-1,once,CASGGWTEQFF,TGTGCCAGCGGCGGCTGGACTGAGCAGTTCTTC
TRBJ1-5,.,TRBV12-3/TRBV12-4,.,CASSLGSLGNQPQHF,TGTGCCAGCAGTTTGGGGTCCCTGGGGAATCAGCCCCAGCATTTT
TRBJ2-1,TRBD2,TRBV6-1,.,CASSEALRCGSPYNEQFF,TGTGCCAGCAGTGAAGCGCTCCGATGCGGGAGCCCATACAATGAGCAGTTCTTC
TRBJ2-5,TRBD2,TRBV24-1,.,CATSDTRGTSVEQYF,TGTGCCACCAGTGATACGCGCGGGACTAGCGTTGAGCAGTACTTC
TRBJ2-5,TRBD2,TRBV5-1,few,CASSLALGPGGPREQYF,TGCGCCAGCAGCTTGGCCCTTGGTCCGGGAGGGCCGAGAGAGCAGTACTTC
TRBJ2-7,TRBD2,TRBV11-3,few,CASSEGRGTYEQYF,TGTGCCAGCAGCGAAGGGAGGGGAACCTACGAGCAGTACTTC